Each of the 32 T cell receptor beta chains below was sequenced from the same sample in a study of T cell clonality in common variable immunodeficiency. TCRdb keeps only in-frame clones here, not all; method: immunoSEQ multiplex PCR. The sample holds tens of thousands of clones, and no clone turns up only once. Specimen: peripheral blood mononuclear cells. These receptors came from a person aged 18 to 75 in good health.

By sample share, this clone is medium-sized. The read terminates 3 residues before the CDR3 end, so the remaining end is supplied by the germline J gene. The rearrangement uses TRBV6-2 or TRBV6-3 and TRBJ2-3, with 11 positions matching TRBD2. Germline-derived CDR1 and CDR2 are MNHEY and SVGEGT. The V and J ends lost 0 bases and 4 bases, in that order; junction bases with no gene match: 0. This CDR3 has 15 amino acids. This CDR3 reads CASSYSTSGADTQYF. The sequenced CDR3 bases are TGTGCCAGCAGTTACTCGACTAGCGGGGCAGATACG.

For this clone: The read comes to an end 3 residues before the CDR3 does, leaving the germline J gene to fill in the end. The chain has TRBV6-1 and TRBJ1-2; D might be TRBD1 (6 bases). Trimming shortened V by 0 bases and J by 4 bases, and 6 bases separated the two germline ends. CDR1 MNHNS and CDR2 SASEGT come from the germline V gene. This CDR3 has 13 residues. The CDR3 DNA, read in part, is TGTGCCAGCAGTGAAGCAGGGGGCTATGGC. Translation gives CASSEAGGYG. The CDR3, in full, reads CASSEAGGYGYTF.

This clone was counted many times. Sequencing ends 3 residues short of the CDR3 end; the germline J gene provides the rest. This chain joins TRBV6-2 or TRBV6-3 and TRBJ2-5, with TRBD1 matching over 7 bases. Per germline, CDR1 MNHEY and CDR2 SVGEGT. CDR3 size: 14 residues. Partial CDR3 DNA: TGTGCCAGCAGTGGCGACAGGGTAGTTGGCACC. This codes for CASSGDRVVGT. The entire CDR3 protein reads CASSGDRVVGTQYF.

As for this clone: The CDR3 goes on 3 residues after the read ends, and that part is filled in from the germline J gene. The rearrangement uses TRBV18 and TRBJ2-2, with TRBD1 matching 9 bases. Per germline, CDR1 KGHSH and CDR2 LQKENI. CDR3 size: 16 residues. Partial CDR3 DNA: TGTGCCAGCTCACCAGCCGGGACAGGGTTTGAATCACCG. This encodes CASSPAGTGFESP. In full, the CDR3 reads CASSPAGTGFESPLFF.

This clone was counted ten times or more. The CDR3 end falls 3 residues outside the read, so it is completed with the germline J gene. The J gene is TRBJ2-5, the V gene TRBV20-1; weak D call: TRBD2 (6 bases). From germline, CDR1 is DFQATT and CDR2 SNEGSKA (reference sequence). The CDR3 length is 14 residues. V lost 1 base and J lost 2, with 11 bases in between. The CDR3 spells CSARGLDWQETQYF. The CDR3 DNA, read in part, is TGCAGTGCTAGAGGACTAGATTGGCAAGAGACC.

Turning to this clone: Coverage ceases 3 residues before the CDR3 finishes, and the germline J gene fills in the end. The V and J genes are TRBV20-1 and TRBJ1-2, with TRBD1 as a possible D gene (5 bases). The CDR3 covers 15 residues. The germline V gene encodes CDR1 DFQATT and CDR2 SNEGSKA (reference sequence). CDR3 in amino acids: CSAPEGRALFGGYTF. The CDR3 DNA, read in part, is TGCAGTGCTCCAGAGGGGAGGGCCCTCTTCGGGGGC.

For this clone: Sequencing ends 3 residues short of the CDR3 end; the germline J gene provides the rest. The V and J genes are TRBV2 and TRBJ2-7; 8 nucleotides align to TRBD2. CDR3 size: 12 residues. The trim removed 10 bases at V and 2 bases at J, leaving 4 bases unmatched. The V gene's germline CDR1 is SNHLY and CDR2 FYNNEI. This CDR3 reads CATATSAYEQYF. The covered CDR3 bases are TGTGCCACCGCGACTAGCGCCTACGAG.

This clone has at least ten counts. Read sequence stops 3 residues before the CDR3 end, and the germline J gene provides the missing end. The V gene is TRBV28, the J gene TRBJ1-4; D perhaps matches TRBD1 (5 bases). The germline V and J ends were trimmed by 5 bases and 7 bases, with 11 bases remaining between them. CDR1 and CDR2 from the germline V gene are MDHEN and SYDVKM. The CDR3 has 13 amino acids. This CDR3 reads CASSGAKGEKLFF. The part of the CDR3 DNA that was read is TGTGCCAGCAGTGGGGCCAAGGGTGAAAAA.

This clone was detected many times. The read ends 3 residues before the CDR3 terminus; that terminus is restored from the germline J gene. The genes are TRBV19 and TRBJ1-1, with no clear D. CDR1 and CDR2 from the germline V gene are LNHDA and SQIVND (reference sequence). This CDR3 is built from 13 residues. CDR3 DNA, as far as it was read: TGTGCCAGTCTTTCGGCCCCCGGAGAGGGA. This codes for CASLSAPGEG. Given in full, the CDR3 is CASLSAPGEGAFF.

Worth noting for this clone: The read is 3 residues too short to cover the CDR3 end, so that end is filled in from the germline J gene. This rearrangement joins TRBV11-2 to TRBJ1-1; TRBD1 agrees at 9 bases. This CDR3 is built from 13 residues. Germline V lookup: CDR1 SGHAT, CDR2 FQNNGV. The CDR3 bases that were read are TGTGCCAGCAGCTTAGAAACCACAGGGGGC. It encodes CASSLETTGG. The whole CDR3 region reads CASSLETTGGAFF.

The sample holds many counts of this clone. The sequenced fragment ends 3 residues before the CDR3 boundary, so the rest is inferred from the germline J gene. This chain uses TRBV13 with TRBJ2-5; a weak D match, TRBD2 (7 bases). The CDR3 contains 15 residues. The ends were cut back, 3 bases at V and 0 bases at J, with 11 bases in the middle. Germline V gene sequence: CDR1 PRHDT, CDR2 FYEKMQ (reference sequence). The CDR3 DNA, read in part, is TGTGCCAGCAGCTTCGGGGGGCGGTACCAAGAGACC. Encoded protein: CASSFGGRYQET. From start to end, the CDR3 is CASSFGGRYQETQYF.

In regard to this clone: The CDR3 extends 3 residues past the end of the read, so its final part is completed from the germline J gene. This chain joins TRBV4-2 and TRBJ2-7, with D maybe TRBD1 (5 bases). The V end was cut by 4 bases, the J end by 6 bases, with 13 bases between. CDR1 LGHNA and CDR2 YNFKEQ come from the germline V gene. The CDR3 runs 13 residues. The CDR3 protein is CASSPRKGPEQYF. The sequenced CDR3 bases are TGTGCCAGCAGCCCGCGTAAGGGGCCCGAG.

This clone was counted at least ten times. The sequence runs out 3 residues before the end of the CDR3; the remainder is reconstructed from the germline J gene. The chain carries TRBV20-1 and TRBJ1-6; 9 bases fit TRBD1. Trimming at V came to 1 base and at J to 12 bases, leaving 16 bases not matched to a gene. The V gene's germline CDR1 is DFQATT and CDR2 SNEGSKA (reference sequence). The CDR3 spans 17 residues. The sequenced CDR3 bases are TGCAGTGCTAGAGGGGACAGGGAGCTCCTAGGGTTAGGACCC. This codes for CSARGDRELLGLGP. Given in full, the CDR3 is CSARGDRELLGLGPLHF.

This clone has more than one count but fewer than ten. The read ends 3 residues shy of where the CDR3 ends; the end is completed using the germline J gene. V gene TRBV5-1 combines with J gene TRBJ1-2; D gene ambiguous. This CDR3 spans 13 amino acids. Germline values: CDR1 SGHRS, CDR2 YFSETQ. Trimming pared 1 base from V and 3 bases from J, leaving 7 bases between. The sequenced CDR3 bases are TGCGCCAGCAGCTTGACACTAGACTATGGC. It encodes CASSLTLDYG. From start to end, the CDR3 is CASSLTLDYGYTF. Full variable domain (missing parts from reference TRBV5-1 and TRBJ1-2): KAGVTQTPRYLIKTRGQQVTLSCSPISGHRSVSWYQQTPGQGLQFLFEYFSETQRNKGNFPGRFSGRQFSNSRSEMNVSTLELGDSALYLCASSLTLDYGYTFGSGTRLTVV.

This clone was observed at least ten times. The read terminates 3 residues before the CDR3 end, so the remaining end is supplied by the germline J gene. The chain couples TRBV18 to TRBJ2-3; 9 bases match TRBD1. CDR1 and CDR2 (germline): KGHSH, LQKENI. The CDR3 covers 13 residues. V dropped 6 bases and J dropped 5; count of bases not matched to a gene: 3. This CDR3 reads CASSRDREDTQYF. The sequenced part of the CDR3 DNA is TGTGCCAGCTCCCGGGACAGGGAAGATACG.

This clone was recorded at least ten times. The CDR3 is cut off 3 residues early in the read; its end comes from the germline J gene. This chain uses TRBV28 with TRBJ2-5; 8 bases fit TRBD2. The CDR3 spans 15 residues. Germline V CDR1 and CDR2: MDHEN, SYDVKM. The V gene end was trimmed by 1 base and the J gene end by 4 bases; junction bases not matched to a gene: 5. CDR3 in amino acids: CASSLFGGAGETQYF. The CDR3 DNA, read in part, is TGTGCCAGCAGTTTATTCGGGGGGGCTGGAGAGACC.

This clone was counted at least ten times. The sequenced fragment ends 3 residues before the CDR3 boundary, so the rest is inferred from the germline J gene. V gene TRBV20-1 combines with J gene TRBJ2-1, with 8 bases matching TRBD2. The V gene end was trimmed by 3 bases and the J gene end by 1 base; junction bases not matched to a gene: 5. The CDR3 has 15 amino acids. The V gene's germline CDR1 is DFQATT and CDR2 SNEGSKA (reference sequence). The CDR3 protein is CSASIGGASYNEQFF. CDR3 DNA (partial): TGCAGTGCTAGCATCGGGGGGGCATCCTACAATGAG.

This clone was seen ten or more times. The read ends 3 residues shy of where the CDR3 ends; the end is completed using the germline J gene. V is TRBV11-2 and J is TRBJ2-6; no reliable D call. V lost 7 bases and J lost 0, with 7 bases in between. The CDR3 contains 14 residues. Germline values: CDR1 SGHAT, CDR2 FQNNGV. CDR3 sequence reads: CASTPLSGANVLTF. The CDR3 DNA, read in part, is TGTGCCAGCACCCCCCTCTCTGGGGCCAACGTC.

This clone has a count of ten or more. The CDR3 end falls 3 residues outside the read, so it is completed with the germline J gene. This sequence joins TRBV19 and TRBJ1-5, with D uncertain. The CDR3 has 14 amino acids. CDR1 is LNHDA, CDR2 SQIVND, per germline (reference sequence). Trimming cost V 4 bases and J 4 bases, with 11 bases left between them. The CDR3: CASSTTPGNQPQHF. CDR3 DNA (partial): TGTGCCAGTAGTACTACCCCCGGGAATCAGCCC.

Details on this clone: The read stops 3 residues short of the end of the CDR3; the missing end is completed from the germline J gene. The genes are TRBV5-1 and TRBJ2-3; 9 bases line up with TRBD2. Losses at the gene ends were 4 bases for V and 4 bases for J; bases not matched to a gene: 4. The CDR3 is 14 amino acids. The germline gives CDR1 SGHRS, CDR2 YFSETQ. CDR3 region: CASSRGGGADTQYF. The DNA read from the CDR3 is TGCGCCAGCAGCAGGGGCGGGGGGGCAGATACG.

This clone was picked up many times. The CDR3 here is CASSPPRGKNTGELFF. Partial CDR3 DNA: TGTGCCAGTAGTCCCCCACGGGGGAAGAACACCGGGGAG. V is TRBV19 and J is TRBJ2-2; weak D call: TRBD2 (6 bases). The DNA ends 3 residues before the CDR3 does, and the rest of the CDR3 is filled in from the germline J gene. Trimming left V 5 bases short and J 1 base short, with 14 bases between. This CDR3 is 16 amino acids long. Germline loops: CDR1 LNHDA, CDR2 SQIVND (reference sequence).

This clone has at least ten counts. The CDR3 bases that were read are TGTGCCAGCGGGCAGGGAATATACGCCCCA. Translation gives CASGQGIYAP. The complete CDR3 reads CASGQGIYAPAFF. The chain joins TRBV14 to TRBJ1-1; D possibly corresponds to TRBD1 (5 bases). The read halts 3 residues ahead of the CDR3 end, with the missing end drawn from the germline J gene. Per germline, CDR1 SGHDN and CDR2 FVKESK. The CDR3 loop spans 13 amino acids.

This clone occurred many times. The read stops 3 residues short of the end of the CDR3; the missing end is completed from the germline J gene. The chain carries TRBV7-9 and TRBJ2-2; D is unresolved. The CDR3 covers 15 residues. Germline CDR1 and CDR2: SEHNR and FQNEAQ (reference sequence). The V gene lost 3 bases and the J gene lost 4 bases, with 12 bases spanning the gap. CDR3 residues: CASSFGGVSTGELFF. The part of the CDR3 DNA that was read is TGTGCCAGCAGCTTTGGCGGAGTGAGCACCGGGGAG.

With regard to this clone: The sequenced fragment ends 3 residues before the CDR3 boundary, so the rest is inferred from the germline J gene. This rearrangement joins TRBV7-9 to TRBJ1-3; D remains unclear. Germline lookup yields CDR1 SEHNR and CDR2 FQNEAQ (reference sequence). The CDR3 is 15 residues long. Trimming shortened V by 5 bases and J by 0 bases, and 11 bases separated the two germline ends. CDR3 loop: CASSLQAGSGNTIYF. The sequenced CDR3 bases are TGTGCCAGCAGCCTCCAAGCGGGCTCTGGAAACACC.

Concerning this clone itself: Read coverage stops 3 residues before the CDR3 terminus; the germline J gene supplies the remainder. V is TRBV10-3 and J is TRBJ2-7, with 7 nucleotides matching TRBD1. The V segment lost 6 bases and the J segment 3 bases; nucleotides outside the gene matches: 8. The germline CDR1 and CDR2 sequences are ENHRY and SYGVKD. The CDR3 loop spans 14 amino acids. This chain's CDR3 is CAISGDSLNYEQYF. The CDR3 DNA, read in part, is TGTGCCATCAGCGGGGACAGTTTGAACTACGAG.

Concerning this clone: Read data end 3 residues before the CDR3 end; the end is taken from the germline J gene. J is TRBJ1-2 and V is TRBV20-1; D is possibly TRBD1 (5 bases). The germline gives CDR1 DFQATT, CDR2 SNEGSKA (reference sequence). The CDR3 totals 14 residues. Trimming took off 5 bases at V and 0 bases at J, with 13 bases between the two ends. CDR3 loop: CSAQRDASNYGYTF. Partial CDR3 DNA: TGCAGTGCTCAGCGGGACGCATCTAACTATGGC.

The sample holds many counts of this clone. The sequence runs out 3 residues before the end of the CDR3; the remainder is reconstructed from the germline J gene. The chain is built from TRBV29-1 and TRBJ1-6; 10 nucleotides match TRBD1. V gave up 5 bases and J gave up 7 bases; unmatched junction bases: 2. Germline V gene data show CDR1 as SQVTM and CDR2 as ANQGSEA. This CDR3 comprises 13 residues. CDR3 residues: CSVWTGGNSPLHF. CDR3 DNA, as far as it was read: TGCAGCGTTTGGACAGGGGGAAATTCACCC.

At least ten counts were recorded for this clone. The read ends 3 residues shy of where the CDR3 ends; the end is completed using the germline J gene. The rearrangement links TRBV18 to TRBJ1-1, with 7 bases lining up with TRBD1. The CDR3 runs to 13 residues. In germline, CDR1 is KGHSH, CDR2 LQKENI. V dropped 5 bases and J dropped 7; count of bases not matched to a gene: 7. CDR3 residues: CASSAQGRGEAFF. The DNA read from the CDR3 is TGTGCCAGCTCAGCACAGGGGCGCGGTGAA.

This clone was seen ten or more times. CDR3 DNA (partial): TGTGCCAGCAGTCCCCCAGGACGGACAGGC. This gives the protein CASSPPGRTG. The entire CDR3 reads CASSPPGRTGYTF. The chain employs TRBV12-3 or TRBV12-4 and TRBJ1-2; possibly TRBD1 for D (5 bases). The CDR3 goes on 3 residues after the read ends, and that part is filled in from the germline J gene. The CDR3 has 13 amino acids.

This clone was seen many times. The read is 3 residues too short to cover the CDR3 end, so that end is filled in from the germline J gene. The rearrangement joins TRBV20-1 to TRBJ1-5; 8 bases fit TRBD1. Germline CDR1 and CDR2: DFQATT and SNEGSKA (reference sequence). Trimming removed 3 bases from V and 2 bases from J; junction bases left unmatched: 6. The CDR3 runs to 15 residues. CDR3 sequence: CSASGQTGGNQPQHF. The CDR3 bases that were read are TGCAGTGCTAGCGGTCAGACAGGGGGCAATCAGCCC.

This clone was detected many times. The junction does not match germline at one end; this may be a read error. The sequenced fragment ends 3 residues before the CDR3 boundary, so the rest is inferred from the germline J gene. The chain has TRBV27 and TRBJ2-3; 15 nucleotides match TRBD2. The CDR3 contains 18 residues. Germline V gene data show CDR1 as MNHEY and CDR2 as SMNVEV (reference sequence). The CDR3 is CASSFRTSGGASTDTQYF. The covered CDR3 bases are TGTGCTAGCAGTTTTAGGACTAGCGGGGGGGCTAGCACAGATACG.

This clone has at least ten counts. Sequencing ends 3 residues short of the CDR3 end; the germline J gene provides the rest. The chain uses TRBV20-1 and TRBJ2-6, with D unresolved. The germline V and J ends were trimmed by 0 bases and 0 bases, with 9 bases remaining between them. This CDR3 has 16 amino acids. Germline V gene sequence: CDR1 DFQATT, CDR2 SNEGSKA (reference sequence). The part of the CDR3 DNA that was read is TGCAGTGCTAGAGATGCGGTCCTCTCTGGGGCCAACGTC. Its protein product is CSARDAVLSGANV. The full CDR3 protein is CSARDAVLSGANVLTF.